What follows are 21 T cell receptor beta chains derived from one specimen sequenced in a study of OX40 agonist ivuxolimab in advanced cancers. Only in-frame clones appear in the TCRdb table, and some are missing; sequencing was by immunoSEQ multiplex PCR. Of tens of thousands of clones in the sample, over 75% were seen once. The material sequenced was CD4+ or CD8+ T cells sorted from blood, taken in a trial of the OX40 agonist ivuxolimab. The receptor set was obtained from an adult with an advanced solid tumor such as melanoma, head and neck, liver or kidney cancer.

This clone was counted a single time. The chain carries TRBV27 and TRBJ1-1, with D unclear. CDR1 is MNHEY and CDR2 is SMNVEV in the germline V gene (reference sequence). V was trimmed by 2 bases and J by 0 bases, leaving 7 bases between them. The CDR3 runs to 14 residues. This CDR3 reads CASSLGVMNTEAFF. In nucleotides, the CDR3 is TGTGCCAGCAGTTTAGGGGTTATGAACACTGAAGCTTTCTTT.

The chain recombines TRBV28 with TRBJ2-2; 10 nucleotides agree with TRBD2. V lost 6 bases to trimming and J lost 4 bases; unmatched junction nucleotides: 5. The CDR3 is 15 amino acids. Germline V gene lookup returns CDR1 MDHEN and CDR2 SYDVKM. DNA of the CDR3: TGTGCCAGCAGGCCGCTAGCGGGAGTCACCGGGGAGCTGTTTTTT. The encoded protein is CASRPLAGVTGELFF.

The V gene is TRBV9, the J gene TRBJ2-1, with 8 positions matching TRBD2. The V and J ends lost 0 bases and 6 bases, in that order; junction bases with no gene match: 5. This CDR3 comprises 15 residues. Germline V gene lookup returns CDR1 SGDLS and CDR2 YYNGEE. CDR3 coding DNA: TGTGCCAGCAGCGTAGAAGGACTAGCCTCCAATGAGCAGTTCTTC. It specifies CASSVEGLASNEQFF.

The chain has TRBV6-1 and TRBJ2-1; D not certain. The CDR3 extends over 15 amino acids. Germline V CDR1 and CDR2: MNHNS, SASEGT. V was trimmed by 3 bases and J by 0 bases, leaving 9 bases between them. CDR3 sequence reads: CASSEARISYNEQFF. CDR3 nucleotides: TGTGCCAGCAGTGAGGCGCGGATCTCCTACAATGAGCAGTTCTTC.

The rearrangement uses TRBV30 and TRBJ2-3; 8 bases agree with TRBD1. The CDR3 is 14 amino acids. Germline V gives CDR1 GTSNPN, CDR2 SVGIG (reference sequence). J lost 1 base, V lost 2 bases, and 2 bases had no gene match. CDR3 protein: CAWSKGQGTDTQYF. The CDR3 bases are TGTGCCTGGAGTAAGGGACAGGGCACAGATACGCAGTATTTT.

This chain links TRBV6-6 with TRBJ1-6; no firm D call. CDR3 length: 12 residues. V lost 5 bases and J lost 6, with 5 bases in between. Germline V CDR1 and CDR2: MNHNY, SVGAGI (reference sequence). The CDR3, as DNA: TGTGCCAGCAGTCCCACTAATTCACCCCTCCACTTT. The encoded protein is CASSPTNSPLHF.

About this clone: One junction end does not reproduce the germline sequence, and a read error may be involved. The chain combines TRBV10-2 with TRBJ2-3; D might be TRBD1 or TRBD2, each matching 5 bases. The CDR3 loop spans 11 amino acids. Germline loops: CDR1 WSHSY, CDR2 SAAADI. CDR3 nucleotide sequence: TGCGCCAGCAGTGAGTCAGGGACCCACCTTTTT. It codes for CASSESGTHLF.

This chain joins TRBV19 and TRBJ1-4; TRBD1 matches at 7 bases. Per germline, CDR1 LNHDA and CDR2 SQIVND (reference sequence). This CDR3 comprises 15 residues. V dropped 5 bases and J dropped 5; count of bases not matched to a gene: 8. In nucleotides, the CDR3 is TGTGCCAGTAGTTTAAGGGACAGTCTAAATGAAAAACTGTTTTTT. This sequence encodes CASSLRDSLNEKLFF.

The chain uses TRBV2 and TRBJ2-5; D possibly uses TRBD1 or TRBD2 (5 bases each). The CDR3 is 11 residues long. The germline V and J ends were trimmed by 9 bases and 5 bases, with 10 bases remaining between them. Germline V CDR1 and CDR2: SNHLY, FYNNEI. As DNA, the CDR3 is TGTGCCAGGGGGGAACGGGAGACCCAGTACTTC. The encoded protein is CARGERETQYF.

This chain links TRBV27 with TRBJ2-1; 7 bases line up with TRBD2. This CDR3 comprises 15 residues. J lost 4 bases, V lost 4 bases, and 7 bases had no gene match. In germline, CDR1 is MNHEY, CDR2 SMNVEV (reference sequence). This CDR3 is CASSSKRDLYNEQFF. The CDR3 DNA is TGTGCCAGCAGTTCGAAGCGGGATTTATACAATGAGCAGTTCTTC.

The V gene is TRBV10-1, the J gene TRBJ2-2; TRBD2 matches 10 bases. V lost 2 bases and J lost 0; bases outside the gene matches: 12. The CDR3 length is 20 residues. The V gene's germline CDR1 is WNHNN and CDR2 SYGVQD (reference sequence). The chain's CDR3 is CASSEMFLAGDPANTGELFF. The CDR3 DNA reads TGCGCCAGCAGTGAGATGTTCCTAGCGGGAGACCCGGCGAACACCGGGGAGCTGTTTTTT.

The rearrangement links TRBV11-2 to TRBJ2-3, with 12 bases identical to TRBD2. V lost 5 bases and J lost 5; bases outside the gene matches: 5. CDR3 length: 15 amino acids. Per germline, CDR1 SGHAT and CDR2 FQNNGV. The CDR3 DNA follows: TGTGCCAGCAGCCCTAGCGGGGGGGCCGGAGATACGCAGTATTTT. Protein product: CASSPSGGAGDTQYF. The full variable domain, rest sourced from reference TRBV11-2 and TRBJ2-3, is EAGVAQSPRYKIIEKRQSVAFWCNPISGHATLYWYQQILGQGPKLLIQFQNNGVVDDSQLPKDRFSAERLKGVDSTLKIQPAKLEDSAVYLCASSPSGGAGDTQYFGPGTRLTVL.

This clone was detected only once. The rearrangement links TRBV5-4 to TRBJ2-3; 10 bases are shared with TRBD2. The CDR3 spans 18 residues. The V gene end was trimmed by 3 bases and the J gene end by 4 bases; junction bases not matched to a gene: 14. Germline assignment: CDR1 SGHNT and CDR2 YYREEE (reference sequence). This chain's CDR3 is CASSSAPAGGQSADTQYF. CDR3 nucleotide sequence: TGTGCCAGCAGCTCGGCCCCAGCGGGAGGGCAAAGCGCAGATACGCAGTATTTT.

V gene TRBV5-6 combines with J gene TRBJ1-2; 7 bases match TRBD1. With V trimmed by 0 bases and J by 12 bases, 8 bases remained unmatched. This CDR3 is built from 13 residues. Germline V gives CDR1 SGHDT, CDR2 YYEEEE. In nucleotides, the CDR3 is TGTGCCAGCAGCTTGGGAGGGGGCGCAGGAAACACCTTC. Protein: CASSLGGGAGNTF. Complete variable domain (other parts from reference TRBV5-6 and TRBJ1-2): DAGVTQSPTHLIKTRGQQVTLRCSPKSGHDTVSWYQQALGQGPQFIFQYYEEEERQRGNFPDRFSGHQFPNYSSELNVNALLLGDSALYLCASSLGGGAGNTFGSGTRLTVV.

The V and J genes are TRBV29-1 and TRBJ1-3; D ambiguous. The germline V and J ends were trimmed by 1 base and 6 bases, with 7 bases remaining between them. The V gene's germline CDR1 is SQVTM and CDR2 ANQGSEA. The CDR3 runs to 12 residues. The CDR3 is CSVEGRKNTIYF. DNA of the CDR3: TGCAGCGTTGAAGGGAGAAAAAACACCATATATTTT.

The genes are TRBV7-6 and TRBJ2-2, with 9 bases matching TRBD2. V shed 1 base, J shed 0 bases, and the junction held 9 bases outside the gene matches. The germline V gene encodes CDR1 SGHVS and CDR2 FNYEAQ. The CDR3 runs to 19 residues. The CDR3 DNA follows: TGTGCCAGCAGCTTAGTTGGACTAGCGTTCACACCGAACACCGGGGAGCTGTTTTTT. The encoded protein is CASSLVGLAFTPNTGELFF.

The chain recombines TRBV5-1 with TRBJ2-5, with 7 nucleotides matching TRBD2. From germline, CDR1 is SGHRS and CDR2 YFSETQ. CDR3 size: 16 residues. Trimming took 4 bases from V and 2 from J; bases not matched to a gene: 11. CDR3 DNA: TGCGCCAGCAGCCCCTCGATCGGGGGAGGGCAAGAGACCCAGTACTTC. The encoded protein is CASSPSIGGGQETQYF.

V gene TRBV27 combines with J gene TRBJ2-7; 9 bases match TRBD1. CDR1 and CDR2 from the germline V gene are MNHEY and SMNVEV (reference sequence). J lost 4 bases, V lost 5 bases, and 9 bases had no gene match. There are 15 residues in the CDR3. The CDR3 nucleotides read TGTGCCAGCAGTCCCCCCACAGGGGGCTTATACGAGCAGTACTTC. Encoded protein: CASSPPTGGLYEQYF.

This chain uses TRBV19 with TRBJ2-3; D perhaps matches TRBD2 (5 bases). Between the trimmed V and J ends, which lost 4 bases and 1 base, there was a span of 9 bases. Looked up from germline, CDR1 is LNHDA and CDR2 is SQIVND (reference sequence). This CDR3 spans 14 amino acids. As DNA, the CDR3 is TGTGCCAGTAGTAGGCCCGGGGGCACAGATACGCAGTATTTT. It yields the protein CASSRPGGTDTQYF.

The chain uses TRBV20-1 and TRBJ2-7; no firm D call. The germline gives CDR1 DFQATT, CDR2 SNEGSKA (reference sequence). The CDR3 loop spans 11 amino acids. Trimming removed 3 bases at V and 2 bases at J, with 5 bases between. The DNA of the CDR3 is TGCAGTGCTAGTGTGACCTACGAGCAGTACTTC. It translates to CSASVTYEQYF.

The chain couples TRBV28 to TRBJ2-3; 7 nucleotides align to TRBD1. There are 17 residues in the CDR3. V shed 2 bases, J shed 1 base, and the junction held 9 bases outside the gene matches. Germline V lookup: CDR1 MDHEN, CDR2 SYDVKM. The CDR3 protein is CASSLIRDRGRTDTQYF. CDR3 DNA: TGTGCCAGCAGTTTAATCCGGGACAGAGGTCGCACAGATACGCAGTATTTT.